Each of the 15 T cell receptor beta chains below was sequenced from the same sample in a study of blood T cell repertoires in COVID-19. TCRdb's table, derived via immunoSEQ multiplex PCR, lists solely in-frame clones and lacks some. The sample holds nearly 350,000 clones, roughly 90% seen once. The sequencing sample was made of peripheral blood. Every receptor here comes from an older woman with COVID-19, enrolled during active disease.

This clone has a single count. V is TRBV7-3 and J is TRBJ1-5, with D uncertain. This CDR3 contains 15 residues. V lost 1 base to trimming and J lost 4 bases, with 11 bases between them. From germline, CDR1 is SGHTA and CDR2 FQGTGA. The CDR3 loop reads CASSLREGINQPQHF. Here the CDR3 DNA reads TGTGCCAGCAGCTTAAGGGAGGGAATTAATCAGCCCCAGCATTTT.

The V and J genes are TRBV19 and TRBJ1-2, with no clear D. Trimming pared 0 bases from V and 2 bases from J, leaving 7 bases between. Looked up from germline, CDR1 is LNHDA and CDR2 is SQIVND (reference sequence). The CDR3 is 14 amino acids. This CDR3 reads CASSIDSQNYGYTF. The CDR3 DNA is TGTGCCAGTAGTATAGATTCACAGAACTATGGCTACACCTTC. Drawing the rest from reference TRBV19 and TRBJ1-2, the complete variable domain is DGGITQSPKYLFRKEGQNVTLSCEQNLNHDAMYWYRQDPGQGLRLIYYSQIVNDFQKGDIAEGYSVSREKKESFPLTVTSAQKNPTAFYLCASSIDSQNYGYTFGSGTRLTVV.

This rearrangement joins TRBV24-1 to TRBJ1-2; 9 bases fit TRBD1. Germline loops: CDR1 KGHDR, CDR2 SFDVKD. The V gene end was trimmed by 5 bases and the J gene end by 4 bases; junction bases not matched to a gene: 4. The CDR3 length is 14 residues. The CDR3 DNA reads TGTGCCACCAGTGGAGGGACAGGGTTCTATGGCTACACCTTC. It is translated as CATSGGTGFYGYTF.

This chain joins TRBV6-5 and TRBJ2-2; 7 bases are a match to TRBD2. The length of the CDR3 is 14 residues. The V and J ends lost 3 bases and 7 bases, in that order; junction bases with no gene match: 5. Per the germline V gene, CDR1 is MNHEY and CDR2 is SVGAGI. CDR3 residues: CASSYLAEDGELFF. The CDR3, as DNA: TGTGCCAGCAGTTATCTAGCGGAGGACGGGGAGCTGTTTTTT.

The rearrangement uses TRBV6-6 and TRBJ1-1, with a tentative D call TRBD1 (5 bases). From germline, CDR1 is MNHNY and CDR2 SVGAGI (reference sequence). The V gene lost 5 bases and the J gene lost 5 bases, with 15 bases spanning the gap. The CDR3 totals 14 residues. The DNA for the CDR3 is TGTGCCAGCAGTCCGGGGGGAGCGGGGACTGAAGCTTTCTTT. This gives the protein CASSPGGAGTEAFF.

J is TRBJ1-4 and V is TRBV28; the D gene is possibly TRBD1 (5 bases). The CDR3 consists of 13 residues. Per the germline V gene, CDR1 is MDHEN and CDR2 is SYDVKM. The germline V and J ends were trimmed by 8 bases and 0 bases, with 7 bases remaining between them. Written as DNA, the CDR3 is TGTGCCAGCCGGGACTCAACTAATGAAAAACTGTTTTTT. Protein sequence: CASRDSTNEKLFF.

CDR3 loop: CASSTLFGEQYF. DNA for the CDR3: TGTGCCAGCAGCACCCTATTTGGCGAGCAGTACTTC. The V and J genes are TRBV13 and TRBJ2-7; D is undetermined. Germline lookup yields CDR1 PRHDT and CDR2 FYEKMQ (reference sequence). The V gene lost 5 bases and the J gene lost 6 bases, with 11 bases spanning the gap. CDR3 length equals 12 residues.

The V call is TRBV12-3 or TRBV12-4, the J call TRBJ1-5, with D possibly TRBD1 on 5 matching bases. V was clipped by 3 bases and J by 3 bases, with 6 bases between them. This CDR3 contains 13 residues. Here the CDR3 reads CASSLTDNQPQHF. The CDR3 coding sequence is TGTGCCAGCAGTTTGACAGACAATCAGCCCCAGCATTTT.

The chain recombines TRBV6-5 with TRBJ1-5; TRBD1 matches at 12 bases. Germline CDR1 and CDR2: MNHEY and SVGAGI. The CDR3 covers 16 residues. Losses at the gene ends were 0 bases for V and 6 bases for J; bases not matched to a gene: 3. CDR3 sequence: CASSYSGTGGSQPQHF. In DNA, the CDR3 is TGTGCCAGCAGTTACTCAGGGACAGGGGGCAGTCAGCCCCAGCATTTT.

The CDR3 sequence: CACGESPVLTF. The CDR3 DNA is TGTGCCTGTGGAGAATCTCCGGTCCTGACTTTC. The chain carries TRBV12-3 or TRBV12-4 and TRBJ2-6; D gene unclear. CDR3 length: 11 amino acids. V lost 11 bases and J 13 bases, leaving 15 bases between the germline ends.

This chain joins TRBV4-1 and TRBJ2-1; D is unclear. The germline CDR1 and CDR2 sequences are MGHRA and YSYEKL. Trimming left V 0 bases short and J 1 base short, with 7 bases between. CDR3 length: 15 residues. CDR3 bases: TGCGCCAGCAGCCAAGATATAACTTCCTACAATGAGCAGTTCTTC. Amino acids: CASSQDITSYNEQFF.

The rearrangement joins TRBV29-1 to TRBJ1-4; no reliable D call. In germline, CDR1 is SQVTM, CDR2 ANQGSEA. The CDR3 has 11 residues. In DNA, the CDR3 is TGCAACACACTACCGAATGAAAAACTGTTTTTT. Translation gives CNTLPNEKLFF.

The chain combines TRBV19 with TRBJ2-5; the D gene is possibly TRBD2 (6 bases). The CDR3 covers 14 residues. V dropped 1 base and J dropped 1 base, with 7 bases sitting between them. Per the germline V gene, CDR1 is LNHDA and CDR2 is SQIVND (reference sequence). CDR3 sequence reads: CASSIVGGQETQYF. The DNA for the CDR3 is TGTGCCAGTAGTATAGTGGGAGGCCAAGAGACCCAGTACTTC.

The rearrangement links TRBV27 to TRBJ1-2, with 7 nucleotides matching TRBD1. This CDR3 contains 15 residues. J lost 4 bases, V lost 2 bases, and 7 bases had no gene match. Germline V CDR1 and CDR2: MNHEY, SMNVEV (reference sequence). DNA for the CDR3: TGTGCCAGCAGTTTAAGCAGGGGGAATACCTATGGCTACACCTTC. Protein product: CASSLSRGNTYGYTF.

Here the CDR3 DNA reads TGTGCCAGCAGCTTAGCGGGGCTTCAAGAGACCCAGTACTTC. This codes for CASSLAGLQETQYF. The rearrangement joins TRBV7-2 to TRBJ2-5, with D maybe TRBD1 (5 bases). From germline, CDR1 is SGHTA and CDR2 FQGNSA. The CDR3 contains 14 residues. The ends were cut back, 0 bases at V and 2 bases at J, with 7 bases in the middle.